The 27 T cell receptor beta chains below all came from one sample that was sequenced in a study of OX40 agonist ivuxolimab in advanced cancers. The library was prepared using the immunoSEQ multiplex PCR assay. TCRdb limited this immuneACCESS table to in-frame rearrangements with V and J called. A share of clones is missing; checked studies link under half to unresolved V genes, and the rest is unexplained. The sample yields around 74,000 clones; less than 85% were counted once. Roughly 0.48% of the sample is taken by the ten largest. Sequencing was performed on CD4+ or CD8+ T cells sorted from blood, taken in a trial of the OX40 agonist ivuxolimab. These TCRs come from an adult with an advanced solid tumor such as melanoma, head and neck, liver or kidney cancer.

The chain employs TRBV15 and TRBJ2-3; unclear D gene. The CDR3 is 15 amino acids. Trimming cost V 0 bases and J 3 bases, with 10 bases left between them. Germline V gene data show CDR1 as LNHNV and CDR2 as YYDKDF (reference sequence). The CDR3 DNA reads TGTGCCACCAGCAGAGATGGGATGGTAACAGATACGCAGTATTTT. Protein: CATSRDGMVTDTQYF.

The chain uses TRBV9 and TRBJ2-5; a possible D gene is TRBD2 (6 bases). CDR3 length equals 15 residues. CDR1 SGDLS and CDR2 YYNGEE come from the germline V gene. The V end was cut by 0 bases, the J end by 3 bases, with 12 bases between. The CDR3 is CASSVAWGGEETQYF. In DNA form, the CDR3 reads TGTGCCAGCAGCGTAGCTTGGGGCGGGGAAGAGACCCAGTACTTC.

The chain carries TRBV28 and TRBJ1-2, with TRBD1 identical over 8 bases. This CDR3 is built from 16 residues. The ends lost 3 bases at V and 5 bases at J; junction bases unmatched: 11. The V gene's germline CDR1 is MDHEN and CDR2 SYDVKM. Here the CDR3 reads CASSFLSQGVTYGYTF. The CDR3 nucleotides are TGTGCCAGCAGTTTCTTATCACAGGGGGTAACTTATGGCTACACCTTC.

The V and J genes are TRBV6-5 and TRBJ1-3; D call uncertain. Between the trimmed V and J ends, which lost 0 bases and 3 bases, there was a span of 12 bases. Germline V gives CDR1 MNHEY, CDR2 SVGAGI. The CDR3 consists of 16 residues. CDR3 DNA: TGTGCCAGCAGTTACTCGCCGGGAGTTCTTGGAAACACCATATATTTT. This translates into CASSYSPGVLGNTIYF.

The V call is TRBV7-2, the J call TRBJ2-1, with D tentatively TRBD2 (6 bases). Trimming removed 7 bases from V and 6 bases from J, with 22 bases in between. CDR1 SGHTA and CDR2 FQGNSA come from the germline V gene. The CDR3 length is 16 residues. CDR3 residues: CASTPLSASAFNEQFF. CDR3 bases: TGTGCCAGCACCCCTTTGTCGGCTAGCGCGTTCAATGAGCAGTTCTTC.

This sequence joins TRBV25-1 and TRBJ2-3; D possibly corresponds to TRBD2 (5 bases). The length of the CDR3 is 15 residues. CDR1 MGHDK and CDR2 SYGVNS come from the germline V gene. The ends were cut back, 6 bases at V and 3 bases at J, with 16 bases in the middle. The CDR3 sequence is CASSNAGERTDTQYF. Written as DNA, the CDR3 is TGTGCCAGCAGCAACGCCGGGGAAAGGACAGATACGCAGTATTTT. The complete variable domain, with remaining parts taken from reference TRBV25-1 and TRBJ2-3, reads EADIYQTPRYLVIGTGKKITLECSQTMGHDKMYWYQQDPGMELHLIHYSYGVNSTEKGDLSSESTVSRIRTEHFPLTLESARPSHTSQYLCASSNAGERTDTQYFGPGTRLTVL.

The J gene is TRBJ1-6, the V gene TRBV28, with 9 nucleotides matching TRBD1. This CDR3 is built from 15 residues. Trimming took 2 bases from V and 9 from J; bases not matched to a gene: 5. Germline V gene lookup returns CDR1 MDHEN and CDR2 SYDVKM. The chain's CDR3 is CASSLRTGVGSPLHF. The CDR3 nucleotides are TGTGCCAGCAGTTTACGGACAGGGGTTGGTTCACCCCTCCACTTT. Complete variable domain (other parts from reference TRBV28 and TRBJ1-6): DVKVTQSSRYLVKRTGEKVFLECVQDMDHENMFWYRQDPGLGLRLIYFSYDVKMKEKGDIPEGYSVSREKKERFSLILESASTNQTSMYLCASSLRTGVGSPLHFGNGTRLTVT.

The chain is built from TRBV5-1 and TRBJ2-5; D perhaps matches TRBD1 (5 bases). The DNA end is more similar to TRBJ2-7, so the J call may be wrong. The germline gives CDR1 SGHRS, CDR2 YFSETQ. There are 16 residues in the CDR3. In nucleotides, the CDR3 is TGCGCCAGCAGCTTGAGTTGGGGCTCGGGTACCTACGAGCAGTACTTC. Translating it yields CASSLSWGSGTYEQYF.

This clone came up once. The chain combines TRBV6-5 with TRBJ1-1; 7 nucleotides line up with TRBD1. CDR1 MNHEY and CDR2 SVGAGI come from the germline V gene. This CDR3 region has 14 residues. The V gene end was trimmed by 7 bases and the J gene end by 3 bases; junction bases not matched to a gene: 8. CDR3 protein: CASNLQGRDTEAFF. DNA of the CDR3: TGTGCCAGCAATCTACAGGGGAGAGACACTGAAGCTTTCTTT.

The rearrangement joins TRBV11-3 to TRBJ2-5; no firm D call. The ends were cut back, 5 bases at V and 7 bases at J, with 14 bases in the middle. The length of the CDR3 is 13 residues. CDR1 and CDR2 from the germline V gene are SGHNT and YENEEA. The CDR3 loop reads CASSQTPLGTQYF. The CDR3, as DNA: TGTGCCAGCAGCCAGACCCCCCTGGGGACCCAGTACTTC.

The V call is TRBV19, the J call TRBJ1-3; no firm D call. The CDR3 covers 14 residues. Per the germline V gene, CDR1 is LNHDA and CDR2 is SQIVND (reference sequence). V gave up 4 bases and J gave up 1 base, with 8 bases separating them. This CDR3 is CASSSGGSGNTIYF. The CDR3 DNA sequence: TGTGCCAGTAGTAGCGGCGGATCTGGAAACACCATATATTTT.

In nucleotides, the CDR3 is TGTGCCAGCAGCCTAAACTACAAACTAGACCCCCTCGAGCAGTACTTC. As protein: CASSLNYKLDPLEQYF. The chain joins TRBV28 to TRBJ2-7, with D perhaps TRBD2 (5 bases). The CDR3 runs to 16 residues. V was clipped by 6 bases and J by 6 bases, with 24 bases between them. Germline V gives CDR1 MDHEN, CDR2 SYDVKM.

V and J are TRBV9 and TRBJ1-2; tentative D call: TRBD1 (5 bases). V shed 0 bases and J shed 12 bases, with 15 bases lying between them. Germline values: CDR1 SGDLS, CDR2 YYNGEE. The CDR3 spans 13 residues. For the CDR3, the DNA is TGTGCCAGCAGCGTAGTATCAGGGTCGGTTGACACCTTC. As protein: CASSVVSGSVDTF.

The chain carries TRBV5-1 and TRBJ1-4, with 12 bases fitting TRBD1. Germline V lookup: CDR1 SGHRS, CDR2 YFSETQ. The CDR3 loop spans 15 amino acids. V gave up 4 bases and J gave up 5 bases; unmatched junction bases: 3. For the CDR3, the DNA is TGCGCCAGCAGCGTAGGGACAGGGGGCAATGAAAAACTGTTTTTT. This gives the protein CASSVGTGGNEKLFF.

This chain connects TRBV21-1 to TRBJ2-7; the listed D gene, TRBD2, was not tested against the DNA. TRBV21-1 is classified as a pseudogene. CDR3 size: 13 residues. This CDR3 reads CASRTSGGYEQYF. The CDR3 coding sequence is TGTGCCAGCAGGACTAGCGGGGGATACGAGCAGTACTTC.

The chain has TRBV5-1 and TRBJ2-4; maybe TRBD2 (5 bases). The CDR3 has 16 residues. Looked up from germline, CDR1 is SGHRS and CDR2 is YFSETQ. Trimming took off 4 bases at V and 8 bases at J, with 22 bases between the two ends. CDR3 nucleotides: TGCGCCAGCAGCCCTACGCCGGGGTATTCCGCGGACATTCAGTACTTC. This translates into CASSPTPGYSADIQYF.

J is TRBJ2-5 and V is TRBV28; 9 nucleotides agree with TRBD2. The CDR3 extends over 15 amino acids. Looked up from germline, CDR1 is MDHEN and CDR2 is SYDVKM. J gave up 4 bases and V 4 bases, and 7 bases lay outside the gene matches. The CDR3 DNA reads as TGTGCCAGCAGTTCAAGGAAGACTAGCGGAGAGACCCAGTACTTC. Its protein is CASSSRKTSGETQYF.

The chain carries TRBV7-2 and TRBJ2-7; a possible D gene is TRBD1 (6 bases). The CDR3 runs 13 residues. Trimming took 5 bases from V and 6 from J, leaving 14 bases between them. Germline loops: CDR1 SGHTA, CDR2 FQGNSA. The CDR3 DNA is TGTGCCAGCAGCCAAAACAGGGATGGCGAGCAGTACTTC. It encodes CASSQNRDGEQYF.

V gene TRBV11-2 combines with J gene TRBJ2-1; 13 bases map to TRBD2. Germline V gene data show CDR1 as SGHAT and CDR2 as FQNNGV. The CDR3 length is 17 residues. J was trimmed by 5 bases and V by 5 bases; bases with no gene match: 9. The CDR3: CASSGKVLAGGDNEQFF. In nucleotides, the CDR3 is TGTGCCAGCAGCGGGAAGGTACTAGCGGGAGGGGACAATGAGCAGTTCTTC.

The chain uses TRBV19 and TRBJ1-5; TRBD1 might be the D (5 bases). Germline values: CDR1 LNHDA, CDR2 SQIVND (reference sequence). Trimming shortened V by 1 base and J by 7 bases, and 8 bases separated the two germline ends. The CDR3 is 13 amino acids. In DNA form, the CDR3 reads TGTGCCAGTAGTATAGGAGGGGAACAGCCCCAGCATTTT. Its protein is CASSIGGEQPQHF.

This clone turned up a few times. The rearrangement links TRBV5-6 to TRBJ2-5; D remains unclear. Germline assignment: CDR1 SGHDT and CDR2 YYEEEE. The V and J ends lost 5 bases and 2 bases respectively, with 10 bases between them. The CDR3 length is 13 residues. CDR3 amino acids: CASRPVGQETQYF. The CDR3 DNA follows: TGTGCCAGCAGACCGGTGGGGCAAGAGACCCAGTACTTC.

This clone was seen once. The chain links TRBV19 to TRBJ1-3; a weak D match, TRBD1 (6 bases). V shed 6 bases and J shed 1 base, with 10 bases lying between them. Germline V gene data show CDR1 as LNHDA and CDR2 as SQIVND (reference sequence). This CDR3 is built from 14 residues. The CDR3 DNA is TGTGCCAGTAGCAAGGGACATTCTGGAAACACCATATATTTT. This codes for CASSKGHSGNTIYF.

CDR3 protein: CASSFSAGSGKTEAFF. The CDR3 DNA reads as TGTGCCAGCAGCTTCTCGGCCGGAAGCGGGAAGACTGAAGCTTTCTTT. The chain combines TRBV7-2 with TRBJ1-1; D ambiguous. Between the trimmed V and J ends, which lost 3 bases and 5 bases, there was a span of 19 bases. The CDR3 runs 16 residues. The germline V gene encodes CDR1 SGHTA and CDR2 FQGNSA.

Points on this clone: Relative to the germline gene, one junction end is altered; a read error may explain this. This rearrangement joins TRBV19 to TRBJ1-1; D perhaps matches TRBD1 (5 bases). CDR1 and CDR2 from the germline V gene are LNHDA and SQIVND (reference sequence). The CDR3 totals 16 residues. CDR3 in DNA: TGTGCCAGTACTATACCGGGGGGGGTGCGGAACACTGAAGCTTTCTTT. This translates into CASTIPGGVRNTEAFF.

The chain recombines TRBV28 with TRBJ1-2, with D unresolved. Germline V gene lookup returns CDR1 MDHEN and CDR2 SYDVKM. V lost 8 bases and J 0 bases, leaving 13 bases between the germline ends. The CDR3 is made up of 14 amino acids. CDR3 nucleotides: TGTGCCAGCTCGAGGGCTGCGGCTAACTATGGCTACACCTTC. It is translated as CASSRAAANYGYTF.

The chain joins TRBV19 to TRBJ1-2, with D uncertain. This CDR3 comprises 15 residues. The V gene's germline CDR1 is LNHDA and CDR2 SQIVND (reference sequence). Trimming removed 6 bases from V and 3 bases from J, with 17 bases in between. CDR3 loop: CASRGRARSDYGYTF. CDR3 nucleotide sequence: TGTGCCAGTAGGGGGAGGGCGCGATCGGACTATGGCTACACCTTC.

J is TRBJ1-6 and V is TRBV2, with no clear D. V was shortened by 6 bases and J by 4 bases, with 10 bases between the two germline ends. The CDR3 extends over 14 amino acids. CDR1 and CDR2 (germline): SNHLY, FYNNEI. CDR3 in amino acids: CASRKTDYNSPLHF. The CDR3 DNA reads TGTGCCAGCAGAAAAACAGATTATAATTCACCCCTCCACTTT. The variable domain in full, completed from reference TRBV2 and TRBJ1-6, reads EPEVTQTPSHQVTQMGQEVILRCVPISNHLYFYWYRQILGQKVEFLVSFYNNEISEKSEIFDDQFSVERPDGSNFTLKIRSTKLEDSAMYFCASRKTDYNSPLHFGNGTRLTVT.